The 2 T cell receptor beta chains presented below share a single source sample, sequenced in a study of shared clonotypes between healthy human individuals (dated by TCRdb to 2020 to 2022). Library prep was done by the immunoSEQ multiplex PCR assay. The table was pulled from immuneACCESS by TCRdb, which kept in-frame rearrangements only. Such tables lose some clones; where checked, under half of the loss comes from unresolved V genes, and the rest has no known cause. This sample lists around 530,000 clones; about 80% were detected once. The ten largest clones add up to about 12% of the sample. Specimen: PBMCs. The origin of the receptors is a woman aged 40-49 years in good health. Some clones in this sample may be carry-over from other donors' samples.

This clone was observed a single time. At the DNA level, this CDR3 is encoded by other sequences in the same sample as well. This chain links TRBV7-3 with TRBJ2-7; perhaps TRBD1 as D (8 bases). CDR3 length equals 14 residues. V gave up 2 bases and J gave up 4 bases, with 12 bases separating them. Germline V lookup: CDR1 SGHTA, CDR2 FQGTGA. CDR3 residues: CASSLDRGGYEQYF. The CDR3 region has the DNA TGTGCCAGCAGCTTAGACAGGGGAGGGTACGAGCAGTACTTC.

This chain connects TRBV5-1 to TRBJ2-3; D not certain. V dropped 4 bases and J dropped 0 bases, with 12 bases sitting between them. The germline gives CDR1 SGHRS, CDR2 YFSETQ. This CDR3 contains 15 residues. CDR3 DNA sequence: TGCGCCAGCAGCCCCTTTGTAACTAGCACAGATACGCAGTATTTT. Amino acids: CASSPFVTSTDTQYF.